Presented here are 23 T cell receptor beta chains from one specimen sequenced in a study of T-cell reconstitution after alpha-beta-depleted transplantation in children. Unique molecular identifiers featured in how the TCRbeta library was prepared. TCRdb called the PCR reads again in MiXCR, with one record for every CDR3 protein. The sample carries 490,000 or so distinct CDR3 sequences, around an eighth recorded once. Source: PBMCs from the stem cell graft donor, taken from the stem cell graft. The receptors originated from a human donor who donated a stem cell graft to a child with combined immunodeficiency.

The chain recombines TRBV11-2 with TRBJ2-7; the match to TRBD2 covers 10 bases. V lost 7 bases, J lost 6 bases, and 18 bases stayed unmatched. CDR3 size: 17 residues. From germline, CDR1 is SGHAT and CDR2 FQNNGV. Here the CDR3 reads CASTMIPGASGGPEQYF. In DNA form, the CDR3 reads TGTGCCAGCACCATGATACCTGGGGCTAGCGGGGGCCCCGAGCAGTACTTC. Filled out from reference TRBV11-2 and TRBJ2-7, the complete variable domain reads EAGVAQSPRYKIIEKRQSVAFWCNPISGHATLYWYQQILGQGPKLLIQFQNNGVVDDSQLPKDRFSAERLKGVDSTLKIQPAKLEDSAVYLCASTMIPGASGGPEQYFGPGTRLTVT.

A few counts support this clonotype. The chain employs TRBV6-6 and TRBJ2-7; D is ambiguous. Germline V lookup: CDR1 MNHNY, CDR2 SVGAGI (reference sequence). Trimming took off 3 bases at V and 4 bases at J, with 7 bases between the two ends. The CDR3 runs to 12 residues. The CDR3 region is CASSYGPYEQYF. The CDR3 DNA is TGTGCCAGCAGTTATGGACCGTACGAGCAGTACTTC.

This sequence joins TRBV12-3 or TRBV12-4 and TRBJ2-5; 7 bases map to TRBD2. CDR3 length: 16 residues. J was trimmed by 0 bases and V by 6 bases; bases with no gene match: 10. As DNA, the CDR3 is TGTGCCAGCAGCCCAAGGGCGGGGGATAACCAAGAGACCCAGTACTTC. It codes for CASSPRAGDNQETQYF.

The genes are TRBV24-1 and TRBJ2-5, with no clear D. This CDR3 is built from 13 residues. The germline gives CDR1 KGHDR, CDR2 SFDVKD. The germline V and J ends were trimmed by 6 bases and 4 bases, with 11 bases remaining between them. CDR3 sequence: CATSPPLGETQYF. The CDR3 bases are TGTGCCACCAGTCCCCCCCTGGGAGAGACCCAGTACTTC.

This clonotype was counted between two and nine times. The rearrangement joins TRBV12-3 or TRBV12-4 to TRBJ2-6; possible D gene TRBD1, 6 bases. The CDR3 is 18 residues long. The V end lost 5 bases, the J end lost 0 bases, and 17 bases lay between the germline ends. The CDR3 sequence is CASSPGTHYTSGANVLTF. CDR3 bases: TGTGCCAGCAGTCCCGGGACACACTATACCTCTGGGGCCAACGTCCTGACTTTC.

This clonotype was seen many times. V usage is TRBV7-2 and J usage is TRBJ2-7; D unclear. Germline V CDR1 and CDR2: SGHTA, FQGNSA. The CDR3 loop spans 12 amino acids. The V end was cut by 5 bases, the J end by 3 bases, with 8 bases between. The CDR3 spells CASSERIYEQYF. The CDR3 DNA reads TGTGCCAGCAGCGAACGGATCTACGAGCAGTACTTC.

This clonotype was observed many times. The gene calls are TRBV24-1 and TRBJ2-7, with unresolved D. Trimming pared 4 bases from V and 2 bases from J, leaving 5 bases between. Germline V gene data show CDR1 as KGHDR and CDR2 as SFDVKD. The CDR3 is 12 amino acids. The chain's CDR3 is CATSESTYEQYF. The CDR3 DNA reads as TGTGCCACCAGTGAATCTACCTACGAGCAGTACTTC.

The chain combines TRBV25-1 with TRBJ1-6; D is uncertain. CDR3 size: 14 residues. Germline loops: CDR1 MGHDK, CDR2 SYGVNS. Trimming removed 4 bases from V and 3 bases from J, with 7 bases in between. The CDR3 DNA reads as TGTGCCAGCAGTGCTCCGTTCTATAATTCACCCCTCCACTTT. This translates into CASSAPFYNSPLHF.

The rearrangement joins TRBV27 to TRBJ1-4; 8 bases match TRBD1. The CDR3 covers 14 residues. CDR1 and CDR2 from the germline V gene are MNHEY and SMNVEV (reference sequence). V lost 4 bases, J lost 12 bases, and 10 bases stayed unmatched. In DNA, the CDR3 is TGTGCCAGCAGTTCCCGGGACAGGCCAGGGGAACTGTTTTTT. This translates into CASSSRDRPGELFF.

The V and J genes are TRBV12-3 or TRBV12-4 and TRBJ2-7, with 14 bases matching TRBD2. V was clipped by 5 bases and J by 1 base; unmatched bases: 4. The CDR3 covers 16 residues. The chain's CDR3 is CASSPTSGRVSYEQYF. Written as DNA, the CDR3 is TGTGCCAGCAGTCCGACTAGCGGGAGGGTATCCTACGAGCAGTACTTC.

This clonotype was found a few times. This CDR3 is CATSMRGSSYNEQFF. CDR3 coding DNA: TGTGCCACCAGCATGCGGGGGAGCTCCTACAATGAGCAGTTCTTC. The rearrangement uses TRBV15 and TRBJ2-1, with TRBD2 identical over 7 bases. Germline V lookup: CDR1 LNHNV, CDR2 YYDKDF (reference sequence). Trimming at V came to 4 bases and at J to 0 bases, leaving 3 bases not matched to a gene. This CDR3 region has 15 residues.

V gene TRBV7-9 combines with J gene TRBJ2-1; D remains ambiguous. The CDR3 has 13 amino acids. The ends were cut back, 5 bases at V and 8 bases at J, with 13 bases in the middle. Germline V gives CDR1 SEHNR, CDR2 FQNEAQ (reference sequence). The chain's CDR3 is CASSPRRSHEQFF. For the CDR3, the DNA is TGTGCCAGCAGCCCCCGCAGGTCCCATGAGCAGTTCTTC.

At least ten counts were recorded for this clonotype. CDR3 loop: CASSLGLNSYNEQFF. As DNA, the CDR3 is TGCGCCAGCAGCCTCGGACTGAATTCCTACAATGAGCAGTTCTTC. The chain employs TRBV4-3 and TRBJ2-1; D is possibly TRBD2 (5 bases). The CDR3 extends over 15 amino acids. Germline lookup yields CDR1 LGHNA and CDR2 YSLEER. Trimming left V 4 bases short and J 1 base short, with 11 bases between.

The chain combines TRBV7-9 with TRBJ2-7, with D perhaps matching TRBD1 (6 bases). The germline gives CDR1 SEHNR, CDR2 FQNEAQ (reference sequence). The CDR3 has 13 residues. Trimming pared 8 bases from V and 0 bases from J, leaving 11 bases between. Written as DNA, the CDR3 is TGTGCCAGCTCCGGGACACTCTCCTACGAGCAGTACTTC. Encoded protein: CASSGTLSYEQYF.

This clonotype was recorded a few times. The CDR3 DNA follows: TGTGCCAGCAGTTCTGCCTCTCGACTTGGAAGCGGGGCTAGCACAGATACGCAGTATTTT. Residues: CASSSASRLGSGASTDTQYF. The rearrangement links TRBV12-3 or TRBV12-4 to TRBJ2-3; 7 positions match TRBD2. This CDR3 is built from 20 residues. J gave up 0 bases and V 4 bases, and 19 bases lay outside the gene matches.

In this sample, this clonotype turned up many times. The chain combines TRBV12-3 or TRBV12-4 with TRBJ1-2; D is ambiguous. Trimming took off 1 base at V and 4 bases at J, with 1 base between the two ends. The CDR3 runs 11 residues. The DNA for the CDR3 is TGTGCCAGCAGTTTAGTCTATGGCTACACCTTC. It is translated as CASSLVYGYTF.

The chain links TRBV6-2 or TRBV6-3 to TRBJ2-3; tentative D call: TRBD1 (6 bases). V was trimmed by 9 bases and J by 2 bases, leaving 15 bases between them. The V gene's germline CDR1 is MNHEY and CDR2 SVGEGT. The CDR3 is made up of 14 amino acids. The CDR3 DNA follows: TGTGCCAGTGTAACAGGGACCTCCACAGATACGCAGTATTTT. It codes for CASVTGTSTDTQYF.

In its sample, this clonotype was seen a few times. This chain links TRBV30 with TRBJ2-3; D is perhaps TRBD2 (6 bases). Deletions cut 2 bases from V and 3 bases from J, with 9 bases between. CDR1 is GTSNPN, CDR2 SVGIG, per germline (reference sequence). The CDR3 covers 13 residues. CDR3 sequence reads: CAWSKGGTDTQYF. The CDR3, as DNA: TGTGCCTGGAGTAAAGGAGGGACAGATACGCAGTATTTT.

This clonotype was seen ten or more times. The V and J genes are TRBV12-3 or TRBV12-4 and TRBJ2-2; D not resolved. This CDR3 has 13 residues. Trimming took 2 bases from V and 6 from J, leaving 7 bases between them. The CDR3 region has the DNA TGTGCCAGCAGTTTAAACTGGGCCGGGGAGCTGTTTTTT. As protein: CASSLNWAGELFF.

The rearrangement links TRBV3-1 to TRBJ2-7, with D perhaps matching TRBD1 (6 bases). The CDR3 runs 14 residues. Germline values: CDR1 LGHDT, CDR2 YNNKEL (reference sequence). Trimming removed 4 bases from V and 3 bases from J, with 13 bases in between. CDR3 sequence: CASSLPGHVYEQYF. As DNA, the CDR3 is TGTGCCAGCAGCCTACCGGGACATGTCTACGAGCAGTACTTC.

This clonotype showed up just a few times. The rearrangement links TRBV28 to TRBJ1-5; D not certain. This CDR3 has 16 residues. In germline, CDR1 is MDHEN, CDR2 SYDVKM. V lost 3 bases and J lost 0, with 12 bases in between. The CDR3 nucleotides are TGTGCCAGCAGTTTTGATCAGGCCTATAGCAATCAGCCCCAGCATTTT. Its protein is CASSFDQAYSNQPQHF.

This clonotype was seen many times. The chain links TRBV28 to TRBJ1-1, with TRBD1 identical over 9 bases. Losses at the gene ends were 8 bases for V and 2 bases for J; bases not matched to a gene: 12. The germline CDR1 and CDR2 sequences are MDHEN and SYDVKM. The CDR3 consists of 16 residues. Here the CDR3 DNA reads TGTGCCAGCCGGAAGCCGGGACAGGGAGCAAACACTGAAGCTTTCTTT. Amino acids: CASRKPGQGANTEAFF.

V is TRBV29-1 and J is TRBJ1-5; perhaps TRBD1 as D (6 bases). Germline V gene lookup returns CDR1 SQVTM and CDR2 ANQGSEA. V lost 7 bases and J 6 bases, leaving 13 bases between the germline ends. There are 12 residues in the CDR3. CDR3 nucleotide sequence: TGCAGCGGGGGGGGGCCGGGTCAGCCCCAGCATTTT. It translates to CSGGGPGQPQHF.